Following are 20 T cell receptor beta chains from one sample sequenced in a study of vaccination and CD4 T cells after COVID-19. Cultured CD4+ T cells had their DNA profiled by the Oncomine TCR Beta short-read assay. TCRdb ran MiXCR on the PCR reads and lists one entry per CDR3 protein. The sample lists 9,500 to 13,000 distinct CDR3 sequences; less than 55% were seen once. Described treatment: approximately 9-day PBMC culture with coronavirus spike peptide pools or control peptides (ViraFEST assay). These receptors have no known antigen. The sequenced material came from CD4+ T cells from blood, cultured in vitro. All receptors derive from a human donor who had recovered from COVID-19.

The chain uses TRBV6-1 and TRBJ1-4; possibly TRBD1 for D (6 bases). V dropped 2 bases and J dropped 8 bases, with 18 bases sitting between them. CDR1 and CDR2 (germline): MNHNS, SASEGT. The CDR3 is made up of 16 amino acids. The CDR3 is CASSERGGTGEEKLFF. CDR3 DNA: TGTGCCAGCAGTGAAAGGGGGGGCACCGGGGAGGAAAAACTGTTTTTT.

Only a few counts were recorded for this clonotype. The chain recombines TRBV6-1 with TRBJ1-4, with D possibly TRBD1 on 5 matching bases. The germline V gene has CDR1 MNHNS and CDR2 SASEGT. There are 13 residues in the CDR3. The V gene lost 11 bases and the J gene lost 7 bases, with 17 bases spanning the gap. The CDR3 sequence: CAVGGAVGEKLFF. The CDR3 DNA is TGTGCCGTCGGAGGGGCGGTGGGTGAAAAACTGTTTTTT.

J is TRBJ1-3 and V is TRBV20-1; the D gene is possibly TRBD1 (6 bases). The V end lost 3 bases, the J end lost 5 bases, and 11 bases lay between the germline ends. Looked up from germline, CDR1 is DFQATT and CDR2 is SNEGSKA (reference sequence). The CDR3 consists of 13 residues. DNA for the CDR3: TGCAGTGCTAGCAGGGGCACGCGAAACACCATATATTTT. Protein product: CSASRGTRNTIYF.

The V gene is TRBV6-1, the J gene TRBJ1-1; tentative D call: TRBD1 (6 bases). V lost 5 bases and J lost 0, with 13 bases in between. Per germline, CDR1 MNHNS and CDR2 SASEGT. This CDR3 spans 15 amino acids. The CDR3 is CASSLSGTLNTEAFF. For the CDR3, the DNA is TGTGCCAGCAGTCTATCCGGGACATTGAACACTGAAGCTTTCTTT.

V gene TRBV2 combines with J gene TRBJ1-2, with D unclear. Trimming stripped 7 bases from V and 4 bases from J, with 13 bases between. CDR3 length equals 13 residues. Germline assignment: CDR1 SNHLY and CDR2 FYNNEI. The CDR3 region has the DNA TGTGCCAGCATGTACATGGGTTTCTATGGCTACACCTTC. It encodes CASMYMGFYGYTF.

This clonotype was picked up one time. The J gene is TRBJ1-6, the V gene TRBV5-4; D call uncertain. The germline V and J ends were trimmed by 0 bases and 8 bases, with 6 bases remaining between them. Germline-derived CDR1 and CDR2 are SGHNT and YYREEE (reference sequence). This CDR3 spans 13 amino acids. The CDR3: CASSLDADSPLHF. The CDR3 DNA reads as TGTGCCAGCAGCTTGGATGCGGATTCACCCCTCCACTTT.

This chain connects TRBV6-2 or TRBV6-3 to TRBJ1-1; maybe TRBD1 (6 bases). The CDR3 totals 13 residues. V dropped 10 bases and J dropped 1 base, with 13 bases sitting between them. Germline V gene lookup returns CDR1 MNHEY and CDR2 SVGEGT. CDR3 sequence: CAISGVGNTEAFF. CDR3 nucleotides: TGTGCCATCTCAGGGGTCGGGAACACTGAAGCTTTCTTT.

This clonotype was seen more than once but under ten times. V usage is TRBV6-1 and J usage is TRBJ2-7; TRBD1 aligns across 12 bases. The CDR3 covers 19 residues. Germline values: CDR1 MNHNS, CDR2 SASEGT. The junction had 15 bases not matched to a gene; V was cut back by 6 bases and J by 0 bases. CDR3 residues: CASSTVPGTGGEDSYEQYF. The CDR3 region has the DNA TGTGCCAGCAGCACCGTCCCTGGGACAGGGGGCGAGGACTCCTACGAGCAGTACTTC.

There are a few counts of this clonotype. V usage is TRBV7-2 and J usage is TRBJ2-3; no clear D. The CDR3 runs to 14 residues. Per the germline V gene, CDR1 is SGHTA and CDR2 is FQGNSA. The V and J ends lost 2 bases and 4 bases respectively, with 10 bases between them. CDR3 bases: TGTGCCAGCAGCTTATTTGGCACCCCAGATACGCAGTATTTT. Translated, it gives CASSLFGTPDTQYF.

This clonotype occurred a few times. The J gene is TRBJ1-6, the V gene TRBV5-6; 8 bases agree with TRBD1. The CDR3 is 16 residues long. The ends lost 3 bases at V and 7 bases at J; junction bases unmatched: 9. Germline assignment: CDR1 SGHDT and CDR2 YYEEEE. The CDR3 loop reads CASSSGLRDRNSPLHF. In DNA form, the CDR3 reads TGTGCCAGCAGCTCCGGCTTGCGGGACAGGAATTCACCCCTCCACTTT.

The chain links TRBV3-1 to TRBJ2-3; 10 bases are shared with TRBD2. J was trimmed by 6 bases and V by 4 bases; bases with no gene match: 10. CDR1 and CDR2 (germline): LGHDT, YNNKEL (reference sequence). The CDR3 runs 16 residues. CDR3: CASSRVAGGSLDTQYF. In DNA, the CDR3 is TGTGCCAGCAGCCGAGTAGCGGGGGGCTCCTTGGATACGCAGTATTTT.

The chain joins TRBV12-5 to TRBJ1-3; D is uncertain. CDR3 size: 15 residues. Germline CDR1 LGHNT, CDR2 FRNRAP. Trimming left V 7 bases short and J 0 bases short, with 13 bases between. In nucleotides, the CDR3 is TGTGCTAGTGCCCTCCGGGCGGCCTCTGGAAACACCATATATTTT. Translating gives CASALRAASGNTIYF.

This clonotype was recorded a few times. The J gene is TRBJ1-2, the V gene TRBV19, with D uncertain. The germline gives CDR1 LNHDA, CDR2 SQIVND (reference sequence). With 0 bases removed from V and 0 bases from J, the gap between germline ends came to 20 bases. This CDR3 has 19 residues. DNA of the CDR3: TGTGCCAGTAGTATAGATATCGGAGCTGTCGGTACCCCTAACTATGGCTACACCTTC. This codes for CASSIDIGAVGTPNYGYTF. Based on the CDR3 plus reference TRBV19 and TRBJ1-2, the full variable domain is DGGITQSPKYLFRKEGQNVTLSCEQNLNHDAMYWYRQDPGQGLRLIYYSQIVNDFQKGDIAEGYSVSREKKESFPLTVTSAQKNPTAFYLCASSIDIGAVGTPNYGYTFGSGTRLTVV.

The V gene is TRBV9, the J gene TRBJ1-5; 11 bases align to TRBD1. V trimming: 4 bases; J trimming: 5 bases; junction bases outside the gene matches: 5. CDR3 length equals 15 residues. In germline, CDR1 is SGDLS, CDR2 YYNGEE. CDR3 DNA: TGTGCCAGCAGCCCCGGACAGGGGGCCCATCAGCCCCAGCATTTT. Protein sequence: CASSPGQGAHQPQHF. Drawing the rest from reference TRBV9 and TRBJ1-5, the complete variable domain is DSGVTQTPKHLITATGQRVTLRCSPRSGDLSVYWYQQSLDQGLQFLIQYYNGEERAKGNILERFSAQQFPDLHSELNLSSLELGDSALYFCASSPGQGAHQPQHFGDGTRLSIL.

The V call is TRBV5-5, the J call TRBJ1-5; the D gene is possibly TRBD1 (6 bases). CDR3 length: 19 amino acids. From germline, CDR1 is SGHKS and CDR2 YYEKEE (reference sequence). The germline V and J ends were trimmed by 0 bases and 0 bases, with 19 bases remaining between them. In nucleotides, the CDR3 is TGTGCCAGCAGCTTGGTGACAGGCGGATCGATTTATAGCAATCAGCCCCAGCATTTT. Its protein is CASSLVTGGSIYSNQPQHF.

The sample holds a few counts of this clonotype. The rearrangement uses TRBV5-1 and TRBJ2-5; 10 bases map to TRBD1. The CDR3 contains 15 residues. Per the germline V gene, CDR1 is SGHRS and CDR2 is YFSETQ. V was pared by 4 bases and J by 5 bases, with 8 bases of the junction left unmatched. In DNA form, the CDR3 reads TGCGCCAGCAGCCAGGGGACAGGGGCAAGGGAGACCCAGTACTTC. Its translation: CASSQGTGARETQYF.

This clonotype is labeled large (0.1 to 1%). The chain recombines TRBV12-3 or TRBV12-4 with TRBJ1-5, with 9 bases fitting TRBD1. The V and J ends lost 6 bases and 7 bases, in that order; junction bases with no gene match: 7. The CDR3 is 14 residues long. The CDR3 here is CASSPDRGNQPQHF. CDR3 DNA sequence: TGTGCCAGCAGCCCCGACAGGGGGAACCAGCCCCAGCATTTT.

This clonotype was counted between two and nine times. This CDR3 is CASRRDSNTGELFF. The CDR3 DNA is TGTGCCAGCAGGCGGGACTCAAACACCGGGGAGCTGTTTTTT. The genes are TRBV12-3 or TRBV12-4 and TRBJ2-2, with D tentatively TRBD2 (6 bases). The V gene lost 6 bases and the J gene lost 2 bases, with 10 bases spanning the gap. The CDR3 has 14 residues.

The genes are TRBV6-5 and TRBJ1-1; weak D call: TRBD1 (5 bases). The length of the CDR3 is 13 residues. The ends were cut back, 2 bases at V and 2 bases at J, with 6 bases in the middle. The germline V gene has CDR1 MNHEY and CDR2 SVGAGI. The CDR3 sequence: CASSYQGNTEAFF. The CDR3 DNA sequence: TGTGCCAGCAGTTACCAGGGAAACACTGAAGCTTTCTTT.

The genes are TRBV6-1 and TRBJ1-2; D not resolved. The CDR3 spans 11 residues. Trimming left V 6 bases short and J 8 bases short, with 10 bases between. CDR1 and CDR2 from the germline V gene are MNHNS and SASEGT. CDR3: CASRDARGYTF. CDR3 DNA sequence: TGTGCCAGCAGGGACGCCCGAGGCTACACCTTC.